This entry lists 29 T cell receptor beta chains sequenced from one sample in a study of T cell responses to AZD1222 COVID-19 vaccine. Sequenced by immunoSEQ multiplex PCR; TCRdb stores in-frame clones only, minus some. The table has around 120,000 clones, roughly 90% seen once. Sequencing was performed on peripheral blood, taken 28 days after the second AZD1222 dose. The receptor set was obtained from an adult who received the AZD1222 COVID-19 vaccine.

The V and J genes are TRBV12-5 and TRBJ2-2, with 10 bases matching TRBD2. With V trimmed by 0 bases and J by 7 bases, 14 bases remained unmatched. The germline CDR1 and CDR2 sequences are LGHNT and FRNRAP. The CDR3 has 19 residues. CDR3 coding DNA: TGTGCTAGTGGTTTGGTACCCCCGCCGACTAGCGGGCTACTCGGGGAGCTGTTTTTT. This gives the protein CASGLVPPPTSGLLGELFF.

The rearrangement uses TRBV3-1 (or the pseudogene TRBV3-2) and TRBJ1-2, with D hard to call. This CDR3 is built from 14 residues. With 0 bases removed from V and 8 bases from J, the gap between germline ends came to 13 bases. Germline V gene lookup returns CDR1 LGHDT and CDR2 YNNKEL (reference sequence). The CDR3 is CASSQEVGLLGYTF. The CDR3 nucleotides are TGTGCCAGCAGCCAAGAAGTAGGGCTTTTAGGCTACACCTTC.

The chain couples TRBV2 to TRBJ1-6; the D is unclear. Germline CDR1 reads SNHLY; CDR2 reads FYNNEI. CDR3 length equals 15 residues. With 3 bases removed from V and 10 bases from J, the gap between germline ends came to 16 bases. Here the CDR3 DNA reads TGTGCCAGCAGTGAGATGTCAGCCCCCTACTCACCCCTCCACTTT. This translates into CASSEMSAPYSPLHF.

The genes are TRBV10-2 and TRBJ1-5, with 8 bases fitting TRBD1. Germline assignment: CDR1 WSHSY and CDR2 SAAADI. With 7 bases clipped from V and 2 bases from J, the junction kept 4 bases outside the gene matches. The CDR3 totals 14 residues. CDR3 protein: CASKGQGGNQPQHF. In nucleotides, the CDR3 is TGCGCCAGCAAAGGACAGGGAGGCAATCAGCCCCAGCATTTT.

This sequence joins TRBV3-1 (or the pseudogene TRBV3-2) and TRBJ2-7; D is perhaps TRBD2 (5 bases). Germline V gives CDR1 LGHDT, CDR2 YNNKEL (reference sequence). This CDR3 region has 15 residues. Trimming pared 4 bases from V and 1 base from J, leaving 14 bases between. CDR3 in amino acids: CASSPRTHQSYEQYF. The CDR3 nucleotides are TGTGCCAGCAGCCCTAGGACTCACCAATCCTACGAGCAGTACTTC.

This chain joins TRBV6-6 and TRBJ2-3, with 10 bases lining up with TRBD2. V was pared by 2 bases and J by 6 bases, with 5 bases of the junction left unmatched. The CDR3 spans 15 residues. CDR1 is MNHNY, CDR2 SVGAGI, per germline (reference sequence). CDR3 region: CASSYSGGAWDTQYF. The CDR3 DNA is TGTGCCAGCAGTTACAGCGGGGGGGCCTGGGATACGCAGTATTTT.

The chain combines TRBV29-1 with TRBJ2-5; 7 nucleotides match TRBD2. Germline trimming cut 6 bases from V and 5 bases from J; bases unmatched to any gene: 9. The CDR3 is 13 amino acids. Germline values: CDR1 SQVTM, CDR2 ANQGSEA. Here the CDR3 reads CSVRTGGKETQYF. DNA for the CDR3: TGCAGCGTCCGTACGGGGGGAAAGGAGACCCAGTACTTC. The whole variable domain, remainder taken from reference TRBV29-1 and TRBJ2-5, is SAVISQKPSRDICQRGTSLTIQCQVDSQVTMMFWYRQQPGQSLTLIATANQGSEATYESGFVIDKFPISRPNLTFSTLTVSNMSPEDSSIYLCSVRTGGKETQYFGPGTRLLVL.

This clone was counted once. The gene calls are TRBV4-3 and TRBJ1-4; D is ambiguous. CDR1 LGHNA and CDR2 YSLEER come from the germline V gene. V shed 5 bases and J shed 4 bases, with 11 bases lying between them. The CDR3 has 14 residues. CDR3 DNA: TGCGCCAGCAGCTCTCCTCGGGTTAATGAAAAACTGTTTTTT. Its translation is CASSSPRVNEKLFF.

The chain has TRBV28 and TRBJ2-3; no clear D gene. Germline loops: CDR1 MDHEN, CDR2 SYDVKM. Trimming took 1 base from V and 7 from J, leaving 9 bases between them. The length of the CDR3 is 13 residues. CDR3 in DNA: TGTGCCAGCAGTTTATCCGCGGTCAATACGCAGTATTTT. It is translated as CASSLSAVNTQYF.

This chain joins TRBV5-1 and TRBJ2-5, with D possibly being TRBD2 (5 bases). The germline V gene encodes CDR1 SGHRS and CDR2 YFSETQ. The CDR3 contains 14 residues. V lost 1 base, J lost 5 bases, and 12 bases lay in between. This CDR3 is CASSLTATGETQYF. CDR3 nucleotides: TGCGCCAGCAGCTTGACGGCAACGGGGGAGACCCAGTACTTC.

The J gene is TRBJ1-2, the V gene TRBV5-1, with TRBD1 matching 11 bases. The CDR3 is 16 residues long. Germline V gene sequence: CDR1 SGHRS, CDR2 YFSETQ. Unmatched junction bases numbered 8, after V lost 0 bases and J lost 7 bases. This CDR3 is CASSLAPGTGGFGYTF. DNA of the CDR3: TGCGCCAGCAGCTTGGCGCCCGGGACAGGGGGATTTGGCTACACCTTC.

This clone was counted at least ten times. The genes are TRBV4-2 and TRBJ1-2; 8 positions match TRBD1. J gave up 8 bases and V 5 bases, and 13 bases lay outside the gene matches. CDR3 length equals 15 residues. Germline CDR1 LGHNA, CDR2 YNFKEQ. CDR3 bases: TGTGCCAGCAGCGATTTACAGGGGGTATCGGGAGGCTACACCTTC. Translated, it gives CASSDLQGVSGGYTF.

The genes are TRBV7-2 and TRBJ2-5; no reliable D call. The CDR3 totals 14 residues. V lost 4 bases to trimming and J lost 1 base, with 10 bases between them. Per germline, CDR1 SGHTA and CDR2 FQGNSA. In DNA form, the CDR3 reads TGTGCCAGCAGCTCCCGCTCGGCCCAAGAGACCCAGTACTTC. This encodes CASSSRSAQETQYF.

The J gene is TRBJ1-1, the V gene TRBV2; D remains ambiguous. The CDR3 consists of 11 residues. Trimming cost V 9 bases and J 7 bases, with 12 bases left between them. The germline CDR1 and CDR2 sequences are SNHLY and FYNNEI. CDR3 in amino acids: CASIGYLEAFF. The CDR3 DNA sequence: TGTGCCAGTATAGGTTACCTTGAAGCTTTCTTT.

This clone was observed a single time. This chain's CDR3 is CASSLGRDRAQFTYEQYF. The CDR3 DNA is TGTGCCAGCAGCTTAGGCCGGGACAGGGCCCAGTTCACCTACGAGCAGTACTTC. The chain uses TRBV7-9 and TRBJ2-7; 9 nucleotides match TRBD1. V shed 1 base and J 2 bases; nucleotides not matched to a gene: 12. Germline V CDR1 and CDR2: SEHNR, FQNEAQ (reference sequence). The CDR3 loop spans 18 amino acids.

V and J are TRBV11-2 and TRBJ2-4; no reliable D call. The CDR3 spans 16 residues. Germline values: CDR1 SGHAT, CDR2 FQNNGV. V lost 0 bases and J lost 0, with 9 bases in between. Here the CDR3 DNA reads TGTGCCAGCAGCTTAGAGCCGAGAATAGCCAAAAACATTCAGTACTTC. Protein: CASSLEPRIAKNIQYF.

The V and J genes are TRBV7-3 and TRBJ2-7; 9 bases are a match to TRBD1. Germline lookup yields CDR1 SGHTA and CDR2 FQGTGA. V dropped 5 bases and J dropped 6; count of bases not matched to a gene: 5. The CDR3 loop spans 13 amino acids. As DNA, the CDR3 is TGTGCCAGCAGCCGAGGGACAGGGACCGAGCAGTACTTC. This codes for CASSRGTGTEQYF.

This CDR3 reads CASSLEDRTNLNQPQHF. The CDR3 coding sequence is TGTGCCAGCAGCCTAGAGGACAGGACCAACCTCAATCAGCCCCAGCATTTT. The rearrangement joins TRBV7-3 to TRBJ1-5; 7 bases map to TRBD1. Per germline, CDR1 SGHTA and CDR2 FQGTGA. Germline trimming cut 5 bases from V and 3 bases from J; bases unmatched to any gene: 13. The CDR3 runs 17 residues.

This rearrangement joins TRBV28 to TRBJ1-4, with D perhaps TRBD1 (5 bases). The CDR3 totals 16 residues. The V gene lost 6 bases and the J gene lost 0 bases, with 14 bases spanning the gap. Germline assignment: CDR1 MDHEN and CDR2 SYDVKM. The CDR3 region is CASRTQGGATNEKLFF. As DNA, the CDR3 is TGTGCCAGCAGAACCCAGGGAGGAGCAACTAATGAAAAACTGTTTTTT. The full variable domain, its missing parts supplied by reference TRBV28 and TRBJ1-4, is DVKVTQSSRYLVKRTGEKVFLECVQDMDHENMFWYRQDPGLGLRLIYFSYDVKMKEKGDIPEGYSVSREKKERFSLILESASTNQTSMYLCASRTQGGATNEKLFFGSGTQLSVL.

The CDR3 reads CASSLEGGPPDTQYF. CDR3 DNA sequence: TGCGCCAGCAGCTTGGAAGGGGGCCCCCCAGATACGCAGTATTTT. V gene TRBV5-1 combines with J gene TRBJ2-3; 7 bases are shared with TRBD1. CDR3 length equals 15 residues. Unmatched junction bases numbered 5, after V lost 0 bases and J lost 4 bases. CDR1 SGHRS and CDR2 YFSETQ come from the germline V gene.

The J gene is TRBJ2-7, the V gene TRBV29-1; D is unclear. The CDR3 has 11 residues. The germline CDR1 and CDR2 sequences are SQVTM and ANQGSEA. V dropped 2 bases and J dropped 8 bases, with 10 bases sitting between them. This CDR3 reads CSVERSSKQYF. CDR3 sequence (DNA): TGCAGCGTTGAAAGGTCAAGTAAGCAGTACTTC.

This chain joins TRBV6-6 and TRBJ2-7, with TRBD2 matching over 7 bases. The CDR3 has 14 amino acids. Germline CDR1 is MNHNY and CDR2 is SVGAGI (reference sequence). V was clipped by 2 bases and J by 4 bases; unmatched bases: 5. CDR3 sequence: CASSYGGSMYEQYF. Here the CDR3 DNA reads TGTGCCAGCAGTTACGGCGGGAGTATGTACGAGCAGTACTTC.

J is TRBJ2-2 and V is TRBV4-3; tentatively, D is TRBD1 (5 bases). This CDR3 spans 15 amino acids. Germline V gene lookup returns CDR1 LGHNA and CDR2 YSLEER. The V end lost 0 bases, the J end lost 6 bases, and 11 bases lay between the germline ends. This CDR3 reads CASSQEGAFAGELFF. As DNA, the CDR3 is TGCGCCAGCAGCCAAGAAGGGGCGTTCGCCGGGGAGCTGTTTTTT.

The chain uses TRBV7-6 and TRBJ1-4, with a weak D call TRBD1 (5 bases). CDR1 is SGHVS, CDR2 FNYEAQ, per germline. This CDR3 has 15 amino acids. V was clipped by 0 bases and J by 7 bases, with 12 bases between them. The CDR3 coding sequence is TGTGCCAGCAGCTTAGCTGGGGGAGAGGGTGAAAAACTGTTTTTT. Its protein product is CASSLAGGEGEKLFF.

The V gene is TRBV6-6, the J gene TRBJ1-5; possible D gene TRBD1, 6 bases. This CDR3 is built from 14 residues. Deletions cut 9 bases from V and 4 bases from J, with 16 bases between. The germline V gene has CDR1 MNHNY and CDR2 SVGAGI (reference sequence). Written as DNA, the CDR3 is TGTGCCAGTTCGCTGGGGGGCGTAAATCAGCCCCAGCATTTT. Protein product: CASSLGGVNQPQHF.

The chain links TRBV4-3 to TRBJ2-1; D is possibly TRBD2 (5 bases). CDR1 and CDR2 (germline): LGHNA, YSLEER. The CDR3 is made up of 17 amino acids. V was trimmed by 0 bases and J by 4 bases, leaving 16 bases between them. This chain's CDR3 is CASSQDFTAARYNEQFF. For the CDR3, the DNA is TGCGCCAGCAGCCAAGATTTTACAGCGGCGAGGTACAATGAGCAGTTCTTC.

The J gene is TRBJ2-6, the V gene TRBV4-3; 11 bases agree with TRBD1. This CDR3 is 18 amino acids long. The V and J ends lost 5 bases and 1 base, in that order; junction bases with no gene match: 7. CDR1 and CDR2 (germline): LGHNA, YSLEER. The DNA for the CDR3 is TGCGCCAGCAGCACCCGGACAGGGGGCGCATCTGGGGCCAACGTCCTGACTTTC. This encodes CASSTRTGGASGANVLTF.

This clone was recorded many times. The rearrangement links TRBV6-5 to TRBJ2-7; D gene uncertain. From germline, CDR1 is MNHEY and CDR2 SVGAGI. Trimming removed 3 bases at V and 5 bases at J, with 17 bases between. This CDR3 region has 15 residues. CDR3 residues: CASSYCLFYEDEQYF. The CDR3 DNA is TGTGCCAGCAGTTATTGTCTGTTTTATGAGGACGAGCAGTACTTC.

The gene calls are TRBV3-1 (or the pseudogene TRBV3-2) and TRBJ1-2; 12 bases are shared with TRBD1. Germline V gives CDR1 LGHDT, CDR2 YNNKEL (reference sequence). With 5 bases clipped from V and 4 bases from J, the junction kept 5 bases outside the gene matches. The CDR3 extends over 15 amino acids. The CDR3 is CASSVRDRGLYGYTF. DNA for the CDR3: TGTGCCAGCAGCGTCCGGGACAGGGGGCTCTATGGCTACACCTTC.